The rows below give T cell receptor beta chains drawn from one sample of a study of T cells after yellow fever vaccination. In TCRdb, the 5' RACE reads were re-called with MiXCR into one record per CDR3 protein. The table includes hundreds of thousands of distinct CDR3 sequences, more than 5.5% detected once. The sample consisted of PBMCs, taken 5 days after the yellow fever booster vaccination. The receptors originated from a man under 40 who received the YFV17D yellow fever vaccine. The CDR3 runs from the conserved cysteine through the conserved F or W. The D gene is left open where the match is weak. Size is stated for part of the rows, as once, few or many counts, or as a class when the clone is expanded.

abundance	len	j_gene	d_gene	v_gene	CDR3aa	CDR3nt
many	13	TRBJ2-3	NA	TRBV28	CASSTGHPDTQYF	TGTGCCAGCAGTACCGGACACCCAGATACGCAGTATTTT
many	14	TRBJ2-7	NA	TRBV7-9	CASSPPTTEYEQYF	TGTGCCAGCAGCCCCCCAACGACAGAATACGAGCAGTACTTC
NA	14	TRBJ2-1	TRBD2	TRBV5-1	CASSSQRENDEQFF	TGCGCCAGCAGCTCCCAGCGGGAGAATGATGAGCAGTTCTTC
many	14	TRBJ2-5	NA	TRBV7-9	CASSPATPPKTQYF	TGTGCCAGCAGCCCCGCGACGCCCCCGAAGACCCAGTACTTC
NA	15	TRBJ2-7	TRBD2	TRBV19	CASSIAWTSYHEQYF	TGTGCCAGTAGTATAGCTTGGACTAGCTACCACGAGCAGTACTTC
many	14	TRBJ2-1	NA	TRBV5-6	CASSLDRKYNEQFF	TGTGCCAGCAGCTTGGACAGGAAATACAATGAGCAGTTCTTC
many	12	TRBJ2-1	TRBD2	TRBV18	CASSLSGTGQFF	TGTGCCAGCTCCCTTAGCGGGACGGGACAGTTCTTC
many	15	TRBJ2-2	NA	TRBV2	CASRGASEHTGELFF	TGTGCCAGCAGGGGTGCTAGCGAGCACACCGGGGAGCTGTTTTTT
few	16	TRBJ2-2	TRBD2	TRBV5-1	CASSFLREANTGELFF	TGCGCCAGCAGCTTTCTCCGGGAGGCGAACACCGGGGAGCTGTTTTTT
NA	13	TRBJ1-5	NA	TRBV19	CASSRDGGQPQHF	TGTGCCAGTAGTAGGGACGGCGGGCAGCCCCAGCATTTT
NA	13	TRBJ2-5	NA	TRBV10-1	CASTAGIGETQYF	TGCGCCAGCACGGCGGGTATTGGGGAGACCCAGTACTTC
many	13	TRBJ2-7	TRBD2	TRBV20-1	CSAGRGDDYEQYF	TGCAGTGCGGGGAGGGGCGATGACTACGAGCAGTACTTC
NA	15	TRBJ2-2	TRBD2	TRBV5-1	CASRFPSGSTGELFF	TGCGCCAGCAGATTTCCTAGCGGGAGCACCGGGGAGCTGTTTTTT
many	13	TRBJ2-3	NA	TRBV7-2	CASSLAFGDTQYF	TGTGCCAGCAGCTTAGCCTTCGGGGATACGCAGTATTTT
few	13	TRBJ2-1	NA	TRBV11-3	CASSPGIANEQFF	TGTGCCAGCAGCCCGGGGATAGCGAATGAGCAGTTCTTC
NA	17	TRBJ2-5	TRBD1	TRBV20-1	CSAKGQWGRRWQETQYF	TGCAGTGCTAAGGGACAGTGGGGCAGGAGGTGGCAAGAGACCCAGTACTTC
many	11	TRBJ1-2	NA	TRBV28	CASSLSSGYTF	TGTGCCAGCAGTTTGAGTAGTGGCTACACCTTC
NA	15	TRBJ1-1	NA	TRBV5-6	CASSAGTGMNTEAFF	TGTGCCAGCAGCGCCGGGACTGGGATGAACACTGAAGCTTTCTTT